Listed here are 21 T cell receptor beta chains from one sample, sequenced in a study of cytomegalovirus exposure and HLA in healthy donors. The PCR employed 60 Vbeta primers together with 13 Jbeta primers. Produced via immunoSEQ multiplex PCR; TCRdb's table is partial and in-frame only. The data show 150,000 to 200,000 clones, roughly 84% seen once. The material sequenced was PBMCs. All receptors come from a boy younger than 18 in good health and CMV-seronegative.

DNA of the CDR3: TGTGCCAGCAGCTTAGTGCGGAGACTAGCGGGATACAATGAGCAGTTCTTC. It specifies CASSLVRRLAGYNEQFF. This chain links TRBV7-8 with TRBJ2-1, with 11 bases identical to TRBD2. The CDR3 extends over 17 amino acids. V dropped 1 base and J dropped 4; count of bases not matched to a gene: 6. Germline lookup yields CDR1 SGHVS and CDR2 FQNEAQ.

V usage is TRBV11-3 and J usage is TRBJ2-5; D ambiguous. The better agreement between TRBJ2-7 and the DNA end casts doubt on the J call. This CDR3 contains 13 residues. The V gene's germline CDR1 is SGHNT and CDR2 YENEEA. The CDR3 sequence: CASSLSPSYEQYF. As DNA, the CDR3 is TGTGCCAGCAGCTTATCCCCGAGCTACGAGCAGTACTTC.

The chain employs TRBV6-1 and TRBJ1-2; tentative D call: TRBD1 (5 bases). The CDR3 has 13 residues. The germline V and J ends were trimmed by 6 bases and 3 bases, with 11 bases remaining between them. Germline CDR1 and CDR2: MNHNS and SASEGT. The CDR3 sequence: CASRFGGDYGYTF. The CDR3 DNA follows: TGTGCCAGCAGGTTCGGGGGGGACTATGGCTACACCTTC.

V usage is TRBV6-4 and J usage is TRBJ2-3; 14 bases are a match to TRBD2. J lost 1 base, V lost 6 bases, and 6 bases had no gene match. Germline CDR1 is MRHNA and CDR2 is SNTAGT. The CDR3 spans 17 residues. CDR3 region: CASSPGTSGSGTDTQYF. The CDR3 bases are TGTGCCAGCAGCCCCGGGACTAGCGGGAGTGGCACAGATACGCAGTATTTT.

This chain connects TRBV6-1 to TRBJ1-5, with D tentatively TRBD1 (5 bases). The CDR3 spans 19 residues. Looked up from germline, CDR1 is MNHNS and CDR2 is SASEGT. Trimming took 0 bases from V and 7 from J, leaving 25 bases between them. The CDR3 DNA reads TGTGCCAGCAGTGAAGCACCCACCTCCCCCCAGGGTCCACTCCAGCCCCAGCATTTT. Its protein product is CASSEAPTSPQGPLQPQHF.

This sequence joins TRBV5-1 and TRBJ1-2, with 7 positions matching TRBD1. Germline CDR1 and CDR2: SGHRS and YFSETQ. The CDR3 loop spans 15 amino acids. V was clipped by 4 bases and J by 7 bases; unmatched bases: 13. CDR3 DNA: TGCGCCAGCAGCCCCACCGCCGGGACAGACCGTGGCTACACCTTC. Encoded protein: CASSPTAGTDRGYTF.

This clone was recorded a few times. J is TRBJ1-2 and V is TRBV19; D is ambiguous. Germline CDR1 is LNHDA and CDR2 is SQIVND (reference sequence). The CDR3 sequence is 12 residues long. Trimming left V 1 base short and J 7 bases short, with 7 bases between. The CDR3 nucleotides read TGTGCCAGTAGTATAGCCCGCGGTGGCTACACCTTC. Protein sequence: CASSIARGGYTF.

The CDR3 sequence is CASSELGLGEQYF. CDR3 DNA: TGTGCCAGCAGCGAACTAGGGTTGGGTGAGCAGTACTTC. V is TRBV28 and J is TRBJ2-7, with D maybe TRBD2 (5 bases). V was pared by 6 bases and J by 7 bases, with 16 bases between. This CDR3 has 13 amino acids. Germline lookup yields CDR1 MDHEN and CDR2 SYDVKM.

The chain couples TRBV7-2 to TRBJ2-3, with a weak D call TRBD2 (6 bases). This CDR3 contains 16 residues. Per germline, CDR1 SGHTA and CDR2 FQGNSA. V lost 5 bases, J lost 7 bases, and 22 bases lay in between. The CDR3 here is CASSQVPTVRGNTQYF. The DNA of the CDR3 is TGTGCCAGCAGCCAAGTCCCCACCGTGCGGGGCAATACGCAGTATTTT.

In this sample, this clone turned up once. V usage is TRBV27 and J usage is TRBJ2-5; 13 nucleotides align to TRBD2. Trimming cost V 6 bases and J 5 bases; bases outside gene matches: 9. There are 16 residues in the CDR3. Germline loops: CDR1 MNHEY, CDR2 SMNVEV (reference sequence). CDR3 DNA sequence: TGTGCCAGCAGGAGAGGACTAGCGGGAGTGGGGGAGACCCAGTACTTC. It translates to CASRRGLAGVGETQYF.

The chain employs TRBV7-2 and TRBJ2-6, with 8 bases lining up with TRBD1. From germline, CDR1 is SGHTA and CDR2 FQGNSA. J was trimmed by 1 base and V by 8 bases; bases with no gene match: 1. The length of the CDR3 is 14 residues. In DNA form, the CDR3 reads TGTGCCAGCCAGGGGGCTTCTGGGGCCAACGTCCTGACTTTC. Residues: CASQGASGANVLTF.

V gene TRBV27 combines with J gene TRBJ1-6; maybe TRBD1 (6 bases). Germline V gene sequence: CDR1 MNHEY, CDR2 SMNVEV (reference sequence). The CDR3 contains 14 residues. The V gene lost 8 bases and the J gene lost 5 bases, with 13 bases spanning the gap. CDR3 nucleotides: TGTGCCAGCTGGAGGACAGCAAATAATTCACCCCTCCACTTT. It encodes CASWRTANNSPLHF.

The CDR3 loop is CASSTAGYFAQQYF. The DNA for the CDR3 is TGTGCCAGTAGTACTGCAGGGTATTTCGCTCAGCAGTACTTC. The chain combines TRBV19 with TRBJ2-7; possibly TRBD1 for D (5 bases). This CDR3 comprises 14 residues. Trimming stripped 4 bases from V and 8 bases from J, with 18 bases between. From germline, CDR1 is LNHDA and CDR2 SQIVND (reference sequence).

V and J are TRBV6-5 and TRBJ1-2, with TRBD1 identical over 10 bases. The CDR3 loop spans 15 amino acids. Germline V gene data show CDR1 as MNHEY and CDR2 as SVGAGI. V shed 2 bases, J shed 6 bases, and the junction held 6 bases outside the gene matches. CDR3 protein: CASSYKGTGEDGYTF. In DNA form, the CDR3 reads TGTGCCAGCAGTTACAAAGGGACAGGGGAGGATGGCTACACCTTC.

This sequence joins TRBV2 and TRBJ2-6; no firm D call. V gave up 7 bases and J gave up 0 bases, with 4 bases separating them. CDR1 and CDR2 from the germline V gene are SNHLY and FYNNEI. The CDR3 runs 13 residues. The DNA of the CDR3 is TGTGCCAGCACTCGCTCTGGGGCCAACGTCCTGACTTTC. Residues: CASTRSGANVLTF.

The rearrangement uses TRBV11-1 and TRBJ2-1; TRBD2 is a possible D gene (5 bases). Germline V gene data show CDR1 as SGHAT and CDR2 as FQDESV (reference sequence). The CDR3 consists of 17 residues. The V end was cut by 5 bases, the J end by 3 bases, with 20 bases between. The DNA of the CDR3 is TGTGCCAGCAGCCCCAGTAGCGTAAAGATTCTCTACAATGAGCAGTTCTTC. It codes for CASSPSSVKILYNEQFF.

The J gene is TRBJ1-2, the V gene TRBV7-8; tentative D call: TRBD1 (6 bases). The CDR3 contains 13 residues. Trimming took 2 bases from V and 7 from J, leaving 11 bases between them. Germline V gene lookup returns CDR1 SGHVS and CDR2 FQNEAQ. The CDR3 reads CASSLNRAGGYTF. CDR3 bases: TGTGCCAGCAGCTTAAACAGGGCCGGTGGCTACACCTTC.

J is TRBJ1-1 and V is TRBV29-1; D gene ambiguous. The CDR3 runs 11 residues. Germline V gives CDR1 SQVTM, CDR2 ANQGSEA. The ends were cut back, 0 bases at V and 5 bases at J, with 4 bases in the middle. CDR3 bases: TGCAGCGTTGAAGACGCGACTGAAGCTTTCTTT. Its protein product is CSVEDATEAFF.

The V call is TRBV6-5, the J call TRBJ1-3; maybe TRBD1 (6 bases). Trimming cost V 6 bases and J 5 bases, with 14 bases left between them. CDR3 length: 14 amino acids. CDR1 and CDR2 from the germline V gene are MNHEY and SVGAGI. The CDR3 DNA sequence: TGTGCCAGCAGGTTAGGACAGACTAGAAACACCATATATTTT. This gives the protein CASRLGQTRNTIYF.

The V and J genes are TRBV4-1 and TRBJ1-6; 8 bases fit TRBD1. With 2 bases clipped from V and 9 bases from J, the junction kept 9 bases outside the gene matches. The germline CDR1 and CDR2 sequences are MGHRA and YSYEKL. The CDR3 runs to 16 residues. CDR3 amino acids: CASSQPDREVISPLHF. As DNA, the CDR3 is TGCGCCAGCAGCCAACCGGACAGGGAGGTAATTTCACCCCTCCACTTT.

This clone was seen more than once but under ten times. This chain links TRBV28 with TRBJ2-1; TRBD2 aligns across 7 bases. Losses at the gene ends were 6 bases for V and 7 bases for J; bases not matched to a gene: 24. This CDR3 comprises 19 residues. Germline V gene data show CDR1 as MDHEN and CDR2 as SYDVKM. CDR3 sequence reads: CASRPDLPPGREKVNEQFF. CDR3 DNA: TGTGCCAGCAGGCCCGATCTCCCCCCAGGGCGGGAGAAGGTGAATGAGCAGTTCTTC.